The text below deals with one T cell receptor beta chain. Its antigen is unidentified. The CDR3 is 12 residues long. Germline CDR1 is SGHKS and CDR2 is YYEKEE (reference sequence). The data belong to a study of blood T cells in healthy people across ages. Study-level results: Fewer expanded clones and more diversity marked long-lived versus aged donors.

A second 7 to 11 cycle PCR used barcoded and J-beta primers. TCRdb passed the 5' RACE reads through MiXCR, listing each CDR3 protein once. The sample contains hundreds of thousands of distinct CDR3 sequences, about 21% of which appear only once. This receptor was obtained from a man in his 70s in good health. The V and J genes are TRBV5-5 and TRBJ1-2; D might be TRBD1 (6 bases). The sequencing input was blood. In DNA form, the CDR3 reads TGTGGGTCGGGACAACCTAACTATGGCTACACCTTC. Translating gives CGSGQPNYGYTF.